This entry lists 10 T cell receptor beta chains sequenced from one sample in a study of T-cell reconstitution after alpha-beta-depleted transplantation in children. Unique molecular identifiers featured in how the TCRbeta library was prepared. TCRdb passed the PCR reads through MiXCR, listing each CDR3 protein once. The sample has about 980,000 distinct CDR3 sequences; about 29% are singletons. The specimen comprised PBMCs, mostly from graft donor cells, sampled 360 days after TCRalphabeta/CD19-depleted stem cell transplant. The receptors come from a boy younger than two who had a stem cell transplant for SCID, so the T cells may come from the graft donor.

There are many counts of this clonotype. The V call is TRBV28, the J call TRBJ2-7; perhaps TRBD1 as D (5 bases). Germline values: CDR1 MDHEN, CDR2 SYDVKM. This CDR3 is 13 amino acids long. V lost 3 bases, J lost 8 bases, and 14 bases lay in between. The CDR3 DNA reads as TGTGCCAGCAGTTTGGGGCATATCGGCAAGCAGTACTTC. The encoded protein is CASSLGHIGKQYF.

The chain recombines TRBV20-1 with TRBJ2-1; 15 bases map to TRBD2. CDR3 length equals 20 residues. Trimming at V came to 1 base and at J to 8 bases, leaving 18 bases not matched to a gene. Germline loops: CDR1 DFQATT, CDR2 SNEGSKA (reference sequence). CDR3 protein: CSARVLVGLAGGHSLDEQFF. CDR3 nucleotide sequence: TGCAGTGCTAGAGTTCTTGTGGGACTAGCGGGGGGCCATTCCCTCGATGAGCAGTTCTTC.

This clonotype turned up a few times. The chain joins TRBV12-3 or TRBV12-4 to TRBJ1-6; D uncertain. The CDR3 is 12 amino acids. V shed 3 bases and J shed 10 bases, with 7 bases lying between them. CDR3 nucleotide sequence: TGTGCCAGCAGTTTTGGTCGGTCACCCCTCCACTTT. Encoded protein: CASSFGRSPLHF.

This clonotype was seen more than once but under ten times. V gene TRBV5-1 combines with J gene TRBJ2-5, with D possibly TRBD2 on 7 matching bases. CDR1 is SGHRS and CDR2 is YFSETQ in the germline V gene. The CDR3 is made up of 16 amino acids. Trimming took 0 bases from V and 1 from J, leaving 13 bases between them. The CDR3 DNA follows: TGCGCCAGCAGCTTGGGCGGCGGGGGCTCCCAAGAGACCCAGTACTTC. Amino acid sequence: CASSLGGGGSQETQYF.

This clonotype has more than one count but fewer than ten. The chain couples TRBV3-1 to TRBJ2-2; 12 nucleotides agree with TRBD2. The V gene's germline CDR1 is LGHDT and CDR2 YNNKEL (reference sequence). V shed 4 bases, J shed 1 base, and the junction held 7 bases outside the gene matches. This CDR3 has 18 amino acids. The CDR3 DNA reads as TGTGCCAGCAGCCCTGGACTAGCGGGGCACGGGAACACCGGGGAGCTGTTTTTT. Translation gives CASSPGLAGHGNTGELFF.

A few counts support this clonotype. CDR3 coding DNA: TGTGCCAGCAGCACAAGCGGACGATCACCCCGGAAAGAGCAGTTCTTC. Protein: CASSTSGRSPRKEQFF. V is TRBV9 and J is TRBJ2-1; the D gene is possibly TRBD2 (5 bases). V gave up 4 bases and J gave up 10 bases, with 24 bases separating them. The CDR3 spans 16 residues. The germline V gene encodes CDR1 SGDLS and CDR2 YYNGEE.

This clonotype was counted a few times. The V gene is TRBV18, the J gene TRBJ2-7; D gene uncertain. The germline CDR1 and CDR2 sequences are KGHSH and LQKENI. Trimming took off 5 bases at V and 5 bases at J, with 13 bases between the two ends. The CDR3 runs to 13 residues. DNA for the CDR3: TGTGCCAGCTCAGGCTTATTGGCCAACGAGCAGTACTTC. It translates to CASSGLLANEQYF. Full variable domain (remainder filled in from reference TRBV18 and TRBJ2-7): NAGVMQNPRHLVRRRGQEARLRCSPMKGHSHVYWYRQLPEEGLKFMVYLQKENIIDESGMPKERFSAEFPKEGPSILRIQQVVRGDSAAYFCASSGLLANEQYFGPGTRLTVT.

The chain has TRBV4-1 and TRBJ2-5; the D gene could be TRBD1 or TRBD2 (5 bases each). Germline V lookup: CDR1 MGHRA, CDR2 YSYEKL. Between the trimmed V and J ends, which lost 1 base and 5 bases, there was a span of 20 bases. The length of the CDR3 is 17 residues. CDR3 DNA: TGCGCCAGCAGCCAAGGGGACCCGATCTCCGGTCGGGAGACCCAGTACTTC. Amino acid sequence: CASSQGDPISGRETQYF.

This chain connects TRBV7-3 to TRBJ2-3; D may be TRBD1 or TRBD2 (6 bases each). Germline loops: CDR1 SGHTA, CDR2 FQGTGA. Deletions cut 5 bases from V and 5 bases from J, with 14 bases between. The length of the CDR3 is 14 residues. The CDR3 here is CASSLGRGQDTQYF. In nucleotides, the CDR3 is TGTGCCAGCAGCCTCGGGCGGGGACAAGATACGCAGTATTTT.

The sample holds one count of this clonotype. This is likely a read error, given that the CDR3 carries no conserved phenylalanine or tryptophan at its end. The rearrangement joins TRBV18 to TRBJ1-1; a possible D gene is TRBD1 (5 bases). Germline CDR1 KGHSH, CDR2 LQKENI. V was clipped by 6 bases and J by 0 bases, with 23 bases between them. The CDR3 length is 18 residues. The CDR3 sequence is CASSVNQGRARMNTEAFV. The CDR3 DNA is TGTGCCAGCTCGGTTAATCAGGGACGGGCTAGGATGAACACTGAAGCTTTCGTT.